The entry below gives a single TCR beta chain sequence along with its context. Its antigen is still unknown. The input lacks base qualities; no much larger clone sits a single base away. This specimen belongs to a study of blood T cells in healthy people across ages (dated by TCRdb to the mid-2010s). Looking at the study overall: In model experiments, template switching captured roughly one uniquely barcoded TCR beta cDNA molecule for every two T cells. Using the same blood draw, the study looked at two additional independent replicas of 1 million unique cDNA reads for two donors, one aged 18 to 29 and the other aged 80 or older. To avoid experimental bias, donors of different ages were distributed randomly across sequencing lanes. The donors were split into four age groups: young (average about 15 years), middle-aged (about 40), aged (more than 60) and long-lived (82). Using deep sequencing normalized with unique cDNA molecular identifiers, the study measured how TCR beta repertoire diversity changes with age.

Systemically healthy Caucasian individuals from Russia, approximately 39 in total and aged about 6 to 100 years, were included as donors. Each donor gave roughly 9 milliliters of peripheral blood, drawn into EDTA-treated Vacutainer tubes. Ficoll-Paque density-gradient centrifugation was used to isolate PBMCs, with at least 7 million obtained per sample. Total RNA was extracted from PBMCs with Trizol reagent, with at least 6 micrograms obtained per sample. For every donor, an aliquot of PBMCs went through flow cytometry to measure the percentages of naive CD45RAhigh/CD27high T cells. The library relied on 5' RACE. Sequenced on an Illumina HiSeq 2500. A second roughly 6 to 12 cycle PCR used a sample-barcoded 5' primer and a J-beta primer mix. Each TCR beta cDNA molecule received a unique molecular identifier from a template-switch 5' adaptor carrying 12 random nucleotides. Each sample yielded at least 3 million CDR3-containing paired-end reads. The Mint cDNA synthesis kit, primed by a TRBC-specific oligonucleotide, was used to synthesize first-strand cDNA from all RNA. Following uracil-DNA glycosylase treatment, all cDNA underwent a first 18-cycle PCR with the universal primers M1SS and BC2_uni_R. Under the source paper's analysis protocol: For normalization, 1 million high-quality reads, each with a distinct molecular identifier, were randomly selected from each sample. Reads with shared molecular identifiers were discarded instead of being binned into consensus sequences. MiTCR, set to a Q25 quality threshold and the strictest error-elimination algorithm, was used for CDR3 identification, clonotype clustering and error correction. A nonparametric unseen species model using Euler transformation provided a lower-bound estimate of total TCR beta diversity. TCRdb trimmed the raw reads at Q25, called clones with MiXCR and kept productive beta chains. Every CDR3 protein is listed once, alongside the most common genes and DNA of its rows. In this record, the V and J calls reflect TCRdb's handling and not the investigators' own analysis. The sample table contains around 1.1 million distinct CDR3 sequences; only one count was recorded for around two fifths of them. The ten largest clones capture around 14% of the sample.

According to the germline V gene, CDR1 reads SGHTA and CDR2 reads FQGNSA. V is reduced by 1 base and J by 4 bases, leaving a spacing of 22 bases between them. Spanning cysteine to phenylalanine, the CDR3 consists of 18 amino acids. Of the read, only the CDR3 DNA is kept; its 54 bases are in frame from base 1. What the study reported, not specific to this receptor: There was a strong correlation between observed TCR beta diversity and the percentage of naive T cells measured by flow cytometry. Compared with the aged group, the long-lived group had more naive CD4+ T cells, fewer expanded clones and increased TCR diversity, suggesting age selection. As age increased, observed TCR beta diversity per million T cells dropped in a roughly linear way, and a significant reduction was already evident by age 40. Because profiling used bulk unsorted PBMCs, naive and antigen-experienced compartments could not be compared conclusively. Donor CMV infection status was unknown, potentially confounding age-related changes in expanded clonotypes. Total diversity estimates from one million sequenced T cells were considered lower bounds and underestimates.

The specimen sequenced was blood. This chain is built from TRBV7-2 and TRBJ1-1; TRBD1 could be the D gene, as 5 bases match. This receptor was identified in a man in his late teens or twenties in good health. The DNA sequence is TGTGCCAGCAGCTTAGTAGGGATGCCCAACCAGAGGGGCACTGAAGCTTTCTTT. This is translated as CASSLVGMPNQRGTEAFF. Here the CDR3 is joined to the reference TRBV7-2 and TRBJ1-1 genes, and the full variable domain is: GAGVSQSPSNKVTEKGKDVELRCDPISGHTALYWYRQSLGQGLEFLIYFQGNSAPDKSGLPSDRFSAERTGGSVSTLTIQRTQQEDSAVYLCASSLVGMPNQRGTEAFFGQGTRLTVV.